Ten or more counts support the clone carrying this TCR beta chain. The target antigen is unknown. The germline CDR1 and CDR2 sequences are LGHNA and YNFKEQ. J gave up 0 bases and V 6 bases, and 2 bases lay outside the gene matches. The CDR3 has 15 amino acids. The sample comes from a study of T-cell reconstitution after alpha-beta-depleted transplantation in children. Study-wide results and caveats: In patients about two months after transplant, alpha-beta T cells reportedly arose from several hundred expanded graft clones. The authors attributed T-cell counts and diversity one year after transplant mostly to newly produced T cells. Recipient T cells and thymic progenitors that survived gave rise to the high TCRbeta diversity observed at day 60 in some patients.

A TCRbeta library incorporating unique molecular identifiers was prepared. A single record per CDR3 protein comes from TCRdb applying MiXCR to the PCR reads. Among under 300,000 distinct CDR3 sequences, 11% were seen once, and the ten largest hold about 25%. The sample consisted of peripheral blood, taken 180 days after TCRalphabeta/CD19-depleted stem cell transplant. This TCR was sampled from a male patient aged 2 to 9 who had a stem cell transplant for chronic granulomatous disease, so the T cells may come from the graft donor. The rearrangement links TRBV4-2 to TRBJ2-1; TRBD2 matches at 10 bases. CDR3 amino acids: CASRVAGGSYNEQFF. The CDR3 nucleotides read TGTGCCAGCAGAGTAGCGGGGGGCTCCTACAATGAGCAGTTCTTC.